This TCR beta chain was found in a study of T cell changes during pregnancy in multiple sclerosis. Profiled with immunoSEQ multiplex PCR; TCRdb holds only in-frame clones, not every one. The sample yields around 50,000 clones, about nine tenths seen once. V was cut by 1 base and J by 5 bases, with 17 bases left in between. Germline values: CDR1 SEHNR, CDR2 FQNEAQ (reference sequence). This CDR3 comprises 16 residues. Sequences were derived from CD4+ T cells from peripheral blood mononuclear cells, sampled after pregnancy. The receptor was isolated from a female donor in good health, enrolled as a control in a pregnancy study. This chain connects TRBV7-9 to TRBJ2-5, with D perhaps matching TRBD2 (6 bases). CDR3 region: CASSLGSGRQWETQYF. In nucleotides, the CDR3 is TGTGCCAGCAGCTTAGGTTCGGGGAGGCAGTGGGAGACCCAGTACTTC.